The 14 T cell receptor beta chains reported below all come from one sample, sequenced in a study of blood T cell repertoires in COVID-19. Libraries were prepared by immunoSEQ multiplex PCR; TCRdb keeps only in-frame clonotypes and omits some of them. In the table there are over 400,000 clones, roughly 91% of which are singletons. Sequenced input: peripheral blood. All receptors derive from a woman in her 50s with COVID-19, enrolled during active disease.

V and J are TRBV18 and TRBJ2-1; 12 bases fit TRBD2. The V and J ends lost 0 bases and 7 bases, in that order; junction bases with no gene match: 7. Germline loops: CDR1 KGHSH, CDR2 LQKENI. The CDR3 runs to 17 residues. CDR3 region: CASSPPTGLAGLNEQFF. The CDR3 DNA reads TGTGCCAGCTCACCACCTACCGGACTAGCGGGGTTGAATGAGCAGTTCTTC.

The V and J genes are TRBV9 and TRBJ2-6, with TRBD1 identical over 7 bases. Germline loops: CDR1 SGDLS, CDR2 YYNGEE. This CDR3 has 18 residues. J gave up 0 bases and V 5 bases, and 11 bases lay outside the gene matches. CDR3 nucleotides: TGTGCCAGCAGGGGTCCCGGGACAGCCTCCTCTGGGGCCAACGTCCTGACTTTC. It codes for CASRGPGTASSGANVLTF.

This chain's CDR3 is CASSISGTPNTEAFF. DNA for the CDR3: TGTGCCAGCAGTATAAGTGGGACACCGAACACTGAAGCTTTCTTT. V usage is TRBV6-5 and J usage is TRBJ1-1, with D possibly TRBD1 on 6 matching bases. CDR1 and CDR2 from the germline V gene are MNHEY and SVGAGI. The ends were cut back, 5 bases at V and 1 base at J, with 14 bases in the middle. The CDR3 extends over 15 amino acids.

This clone showed up just a few times. V gene TRBV4-2 combines with J gene TRBJ2-1; D gene unclear. The germline V gene encodes CDR1 LGHNA and CDR2 YNFKEQ. This CDR3 has 14 amino acids. V was pared by 3 bases and J by 7 bases, with 13 bases between. The CDR3 region has the DNA TGTGCCAGCAGCCACGTGGGCCCAAGGAATGAGCAGTTCTTC. Protein sequence: CASSHVGPRNEQFF.

This sequence joins TRBV6-5 and TRBJ1-1; 11 bases agree with TRBD1. Germline V gives CDR1 MNHEY, CDR2 SVGAGI. Unmatched junction bases numbered 6, after V lost 6 bases and J lost 3 bases. The CDR3 sequence is 15 residues long. DNA for the CDR3: TGTGCCAGCAGGGTGGGGGGACAGGGGGACACTGAAGCTTTCTTT. Its protein is CASRVGGQGDTEAFF.

This sequence joins TRBV24-1 and TRBJ2-3; TRBD2 is a possible D gene (5 bases). CDR3 length: 15 amino acids. V was trimmed by 5 bases and J by 2 bases, leaving 13 bases between them. The germline V gene has CDR1 KGHDR and CDR2 SFDVKD. The CDR3 region is CATSAPGMVTDTQYF. CDR3 in DNA: TGTGCCACCAGTGCGCCCGGGATGGTCACAGATACGCAGTATTTT.

The gene calls are TRBV9 and TRBJ2-7; the D gene is possibly TRBD1 (6 bases). V shed 3 bases and J shed 1 base, with 11 bases lying between them. The germline V gene has CDR1 SGDLS and CDR2 YYNGEE. The CDR3 has 14 amino acids. CDR3 residues: CASSGMGHSYEQYF. DNA for the CDR3: TGTGCCAGCAGCGGGATGGGACATTCCTACGAGCAGTACTTC.

V and J are TRBV19 and TRBJ1-2; D gene ambiguous. Trimming pared 3 bases from V and 3 bases from J, leaving 8 bases between. Germline lookup yields CDR1 LNHDA and CDR2 SQIVND (reference sequence). The CDR3 spans 13 residues. CDR3 sequence reads: CASSIERYYGYTF. The CDR3 DNA follows: TGTGCCAGTAGTATCGAGCGGTACTATGGCTACACCTTC.

The chain employs TRBV6-5 and TRBJ1-6; D gene unclear. CDR1 is MNHEY and CDR2 is SVGAGI in the germline V gene. The length of the CDR3 is 14 residues. Trimming took 4 bases from V and 5 from J, leaving 9 bases between them. The CDR3 sequence is CASSSGGDNSPLHF. The CDR3 nucleotides are TGTGCCAGCAGTTCGGGAGGAGATAATTCACCCCTCCACTTT.

This chain joins TRBV25-1 and TRBJ2-7, with D possibly matching TRBD2 (5 bases). The germline gives CDR1 MGHDK, CDR2 SYGVNS. The CDR3 is made up of 10 amino acids. The CDR3 coding sequence is TGTGCGTCCGGATCGGGGGAGCAGTACTTC. It yields the protein CASGSGEQYF.

This chain uses TRBV28 with TRBJ2-1; D perhaps matches TRBD2 (5 bases). CDR1 and CDR2 from the germline V gene are MDHEN and SYDVKM. Trimming cost V 8 bases and J 4 bases, with 15 bases left between them. The CDR3 extends over 14 amino acids. The CDR3 sequence: CASEEDHPYNEQFF. The DNA for the CDR3 is TGTGCCAGCGAGGAGGACCACCCTTACAATGAGCAGTTCTTC.

The gene calls are TRBV5-4 and TRBJ1-2, with TRBD1 identical over 11 bases. With 0 bases clipped from V and 4 bases from J, the junction kept 5 bases outside the gene matches. Per the germline V gene, CDR1 is SGHNT and CDR2 is YYREEE (reference sequence). The CDR3 runs to 16 residues. The CDR3 region has the DNA TGTGCCAGCAGCTTGGGTGGGACAGGGGGAGCCTATGGCTACACCTTC. This codes for CASSLGGTGGAYGYTF.

The V gene is TRBV5-1, the J gene TRBJ1-4; 7 nucleotides align to TRBD1. The CDR3 has 15 residues. V gave up 4 bases and J gave up 7 bases; unmatched junction bases: 10. Germline V gene lookup returns CDR1 SGHRS and CDR2 YFSETQ. The CDR3 nucleotides read TGCGCCAGCAGCAGGGAACAGGGGAGCGGTGAAAAACTGTTTTTT. Translation: CASSREQGSGEKLFF.

In its sample, this clone was seen a few times. This chain uses TRBV5-1 with TRBJ2-2; 9 bases line up with TRBD1. This CDR3 is built from 16 residues. Per germline, CDR1 SGHRS and CDR2 YFSETQ. Unmatched junction bases numbered 7, after V lost 2 bases and J lost 5 bases. CDR3 protein: CASSFNSGTGTGELFF. CDR3 sequence (DNA): TGCGCCAGCAGCTTCAACTCCGGGACAGGGACCGGGGAGCTGTTTTTT.